The 25 T cell receptor beta chains in this list originate from one sample, sequenced in a study of shared clonotypes between healthy human individuals. Sequencing was performed with immunoSEQ multiplex PCR; in TCRdb, only in-frame clones are kept and a portion is missing. The sample lists about 750,000 clones; over 90% were seen once. Naive CD8 isolation took CD45RO-negative cells positively selected for CCR7 and excluded terminally differentiated effector memory CD45RA+ cells. The sequencing input was naive CD8+ T cells sorted from blood. These receptors all stem from a man aged 30 to 45 in good health.

The V call is TRBV4-1, the J call TRBJ2-7; D ambiguous. CDR1 is MGHRA, CDR2 YSYEKL, per germline. V lost 1 base, J lost 3 bases, and 16 bases lay in between. The CDR3 covers 16 residues. The CDR3 DNA reads TGCGCCAGCAGCCAAGGATCGGCAGGACCCCTCTACGAGCAGTACTTC. Protein product: CASSQGSAGPLYEQYF.

The genes are TRBV18 and TRBJ2-7, with 11 bases matching TRBD1. Germline trimming cut 4 bases from V and 0 bases from J; bases unmatched to any gene: 2. Germline loops: CDR1 KGHSH, CDR2 LQKENI. The CDR3 spans 15 residues. CDR3 in DNA: TGTGCCAGCTCACAGGGACAGGGGGGCTCCTACGAGCAGTACTTC. Residues: CASSQGQGGSYEQYF.

Concerning this clone itself: This may be a read error: a much more frequent sequence differs by one nucleotide. The same CDR3 is also encoded by other DNA sequences in this sample. The J gene is TRBJ2-7, the V gene TRBV6-1, with no clear D. CDR1 and CDR2 (germline): MNHNS, SASEGT. The CDR3 consists of 11 residues. The V end was cut by 3 bases, the J end by 2 bases, with 2 bases between. This CDR3 is CASSETYEQYF. The CDR3 region has the DNA TGTGCCAGCAGTGAGACCTACGAGCAGTACTTC.

This rearrangement joins TRBV7-9 to TRBJ2-1, with D unresolved. The CDR3 is made up of 12 amino acids. From germline, CDR1 is SEHNR and CDR2 FQNEAQ (reference sequence). Trimming shortened V by 4 bases and J by 8 bases, and 9 bases separated the two germline ends. The CDR3 region is CASSYSRDEQFF. CDR3 in DNA: TGTGCCAGCAGCTACTCTCGGGATGAGCAGTTCTTC. Together with reference TRBV7-9 and TRBJ2-1, the CDR3 gives the full variable domain: DTGVSQNPRHKITKRGQNVTFRCDPISEHNRLYWYRQTLGQGPEFLTYFQNEAQLEKSRLLSDRFSAERPKGSFSTLEIQRTEQGDSAMYLCASSYSRDEQFFGPGTRLTVL.

This sequence joins TRBV7-2 and TRBJ2-7, with D perhaps TRBD2 (6 bases). Trimming removed 5 bases at V and 3 bases at J, with 26 bases between. Looked up from germline, CDR1 is SGHTA and CDR2 is FQGNSA. This CDR3 is built from 18 residues. The CDR3 region has the DNA TGTGCCAGCAGCCTGTTGGGGACTGGGGAGAGTTGGCACTACGAGCAGTACTTC. It translates to CASSLLGTGESWHYEQYF.

This clone was counted between two and nine times. V usage is TRBV6-6 and J usage is TRBJ1-5, with 7 bases fitting TRBD1. This CDR3 contains 15 residues. CDR1 is MNHNY and CDR2 is SVGAGI in the germline V gene (reference sequence). Trimming took 6 bases from V and 3 from J; bases not matched to a gene: 8. The CDR3 DNA is TGTGCCAGCAGCTTCCCTGACAGGGACAATCAGCCCCAGCATTTT. Protein product: CASSFPDRDNQPQHF.

V gene TRBV27 combines with J gene TRBJ2-1; the D gene is possibly TRBD2 (6 bases). The CDR3 is 14 residues long. Germline V gene sequence: CDR1 MNHEY, CDR2 SMNVEV (reference sequence). The germline V and J ends were trimmed by 7 bases and 3 bases, with 13 bases remaining between them. The CDR3 loop reads CASIPGDSYNEQFF. The DNA for the CDR3 is TGTGCCAGCATTCCGGGAGACAGCTACAATGAGCAGTTCTTC.

This chain joins TRBV19 and TRBJ1-1; 8 positions match TRBD1. This CDR3 has 15 residues. Trimming at V came to 3 bases and at J to 3 bases, leaving 6 bases not matched to a gene. CDR1 is LNHDA and CDR2 is SQIVND in the germline V gene (reference sequence). The CDR3 nucleotides read TGTGCCAGTAGTATTGGACAGGGCGGCTACACTGAAGCTTTCTTT. Residues: CASSIGQGGYTEAFF.

The gene calls are TRBV19 and TRBJ2-1, with 9 bases identical to TRBD2. Germline V gene sequence: CDR1 LNHDA, CDR2 SQIVND (reference sequence). The CDR3 sequence is 15 residues long. Losses at the gene ends were 7 bases for V and 4 bases for J; bases not matched to a gene: 8. The CDR3 sequence is CASKRASGEYNEQFF. CDR3 nucleotides: TGTGCCAGTAAGCGGGCTAGCGGGGAATACAATGAGCAGTTCTTC.

This chain links TRBV7-8 with TRBJ2-7; D unclear. The germline V gene encodes CDR1 SGHVS and CDR2 FQNEAQ. This CDR3 comprises 15 residues. Trimming shortened V by 5 bases and J by 5 bases, and 19 bases separated the two germline ends. The CDR3 loop reads CASSLTAVRGHEQYF. CDR3 sequence (DNA): TGTGCCAGCAGCCTGACGGCAGTTCGCGGTCACGAGCAGTACTTC. Together with reference TRBV7-8 and TRBJ2-7, the CDR3 gives the full variable domain: GAGVSQSPRYKVAKRGQDVALRCDPISGHVSLFWYQQALGQGPEFLTYFQNEAQLDKSGLPSDRFFAERPEGSVSTLKIQRTQQEDSAVYLCASSLTAVRGHEQYFGPGTRLTVT.

The chain couples TRBV7-9 to TRBJ2-1, with 7 bases that match TRBD2. The CDR3 totals 14 residues. Germline V gene data show CDR1 as SEHNR and CDR2 as FQNEAQ (reference sequence). J gave up 6 bases and V 5 bases, and 7 bases lay outside the gene matches. The CDR3 reads CASSPPIAGNEQFF. The DNA of the CDR3 is TGTGCCAGCAGCCCCCCGATAGCGGGCAATGAGCAGTTCTTC.

As for this clone: A much larger clone lies a single base off, so this may be a read error. This sample includes further DNA sequences coding for the same CDR3. The chain combines TRBV11-2 with TRBJ2-7; no firm D call. V lost 5 bases and J 2 bases, leaving 4 bases between the germline ends. The length of the CDR3 is 11 residues. Germline V gene lookup returns CDR1 SGHAT and CDR2 FQNNGV. The chain's CDR3 is CASSETYEQYF. The CDR3, as DNA: TGTGCCAGCAGCGAAACCTACGAGCAGTACTTC.

The chain combines TRBV21-1 with TRBJ1-3. TRBV21-1 is described as a pseudogene. CDR3 length: 15 amino acids. The CDR3 loop is CASSKAEGPGNTIYF. The CDR3 region has the DNA TGTGCCAGCAGCAAAGCTGAAGGACCTGGAAACACCATATATTTT.

The V and J genes are TRBV9 and TRBJ2-5, with D unresolved. CDR3 length: 16 amino acids. Germline CDR1 reads SGDLS; CDR2 reads YYNGEE. The germline V and J ends were trimmed by 0 bases and 5 bases, with 17 bases remaining between them. Here the CDR3 DNA reads TGTGCCAGCAGCGTAGTTAGAGAGGCCAGCCAGGAGACCCAGTACTTC. Protein product: CASSVVREASQETQYF.

V is TRBV7-8 and J is TRBJ1-5, with D maybe TRBD1 (5 bases). Germline V lookup: CDR1 SGHVS, CDR2 FQNEAQ. The CDR3 runs 16 residues. With 4 bases removed from V and 0 bases from J, the gap between germline ends came to 13 bases. The chain's CDR3 is CASSSDRAYSNQPQHF. The DNA for the CDR3 is TGTGCCAGCAGCTCAGACAGAGCTTATAGCAATCAGCCCCAGCATTTT.

The J gene is TRBJ2-1, the V gene TRBV28, with 8 positions matching TRBD1. Trimming at V came to 7 bases and at J to 8 bases, leaving 4 bases not matched to a gene. CDR1 and CDR2 from the germline V gene are MDHEN and SYDVKM. The CDR3 is 12 residues long. The DNA for the CDR3 is TGTGCCAGCAATGGACAGGGCGATGAGCAGTTCTTC. This encodes CASNGQGDEQFF.

The chain carries TRBV30 and TRBJ1-5; D unresolved. Trimming took off 3 bases at V and 1 base at J, with 16 bases between the two ends. There are 16 residues in the CDR3. Germline-derived CDR1 and CDR2 are GTSNPN and SVGIG (reference sequence). CDR3 protein: CAWSGYGPLSNQPQHF. In DNA, the CDR3 is TGTGCCTGGAGCGGGTACGGACCATTAAGCAATCAGCCCCAGCATTTT.

The chain recombines TRBV7-6 with TRBJ2-5; D perhaps matches TRBD1 (5 bases). Germline CDR1 is SGHVS and CDR2 is FNYEAQ. The V end lost 4 bases, the J end lost 5 bases, and 14 bases lay between the germline ends. The CDR3 has 14 residues. As DNA, the CDR3 is TGTGCCAGCAGCTCATCAGGGATCTCGGAGACCCAGTACTTC. It codes for CASSSSGISETQYF.

The gene calls are TRBV10-2 and TRBJ2-5, with 8 bases lining up with TRBD2. The CDR3 covers 17 residues. V was clipped by 0 bases and J by 1 base; unmatched bases: 7. Germline values: CDR1 WSHSY, CDR2 SAAADI. The CDR3 DNA reads TGCGCCAGCAGTGAGTCAGTAGGACTAGCAGTCCAAGAGACCCAGTACTTC. Its protein is CASSESVGLAVQETQYF.

J is TRBJ2-5 and V is TRBV7-2; 7 bases are a match to TRBD1. The J call is doubtful: the DNA matches TRBJ2-7 better. CDR3 length equals 15 residues. CDR1 SGHTA and CDR2 FQGNSA come from the germline V gene. CDR3 protein: CASSLGQGMGYEQYF. Written as DNA, the CDR3 is TGTGCCAGCAGCTTAGGACAGGGAATGGGGTACGAGCAGTACTTC.

The rearrangement links TRBV6-5 to TRBJ1-5, with D unclear. The CDR3 is made up of 15 amino acids. Germline V gives CDR1 MNHEY, CDR2 SVGAGI. V was shortened by 0 bases and J by 1 base, with 7 bases between the two germline ends. The CDR3 nucleotides are TGTGCCAGCAGTTACTCGATCGGAAGCAATCAGCCCCAGCATTTT. The encoded protein is CASSYSIGSNQPQHF.

This chain joins TRBV15 and TRBJ1-5; possibly TRBD1 for D (5 bases). Per germline, CDR1 LNHNV and CDR2 YYDKDF (reference sequence). The CDR3 has 15 residues. The V gene lost 0 bases and the J gene lost 10 bases, with 16 bases spanning the gap. The CDR3 loop reads CATSREKLQVLPQHF. The CDR3 coding sequence is TGTGCCACCAGCAGAGAGAAGCTACAGGTTCTTCCCCAGCATTTT. The complete variable domain, with remaining parts taken from reference TRBV15 and TRBJ1-5, reads DAMVIQNPRYQVTQFGKPVTLSCSQTLNHNVMYWYQQKSSQAPKLLFHYYDKDFNNEADTPDNFQSRRPNTSFCFLDIRSPGLGDTAMYLCATSREKLQVLPQHFGDGTRLSIL.

The rearrangement joins TRBV5-1 to TRBJ1-4, with D unresolved. V was pared by 0 bases and J by 0 bases, with 12 bases between. Germline assignment: CDR1 SGHRS and CDR2 YFSETQ. This CDR3 has 17 amino acids. In DNA form, the CDR3 reads TGCGCCAGCAGCTTGGTGACCCATGGAGCAACTAATGAAAAACTGTTTTTT. Amino acid sequence: CASSLVTHGATNEKLFF.

Notes on this clone: At one boundary the junction diverges from the germline segment, which might be a read error. This rearrangement joins TRBV27 to TRBJ2-1; weak D call: TRBD2 (6 bases). The V gene's germline CDR1 is MNHEY and CDR2 SMNVEV (reference sequence). This CDR3 spans 16 amino acids. The CDR3 here is CASSLSARSGYNEQFF. The CDR3 DNA sequence: TGTGCCAGCAGTCTATCCGCCCGTAGCGGCTACAATGAGCAGTTCTTC.

This sequence joins TRBV5-6 and TRBJ1-1; 11 bases map to TRBD1. The CDR3 has 17 amino acids. With V trimmed by 3 bases and J by 3 bases, 10 bases remained unmatched. Looked up from germline, CDR1 is SGHDT and CDR2 is YYEEEE. The CDR3 sequence is CASSSARDRGLDTEAFF. DNA of the CDR3: TGTGCCAGCAGCTCGGCCCGGGACAGGGGGTTGGACACTGAAGCTTTCTTT. Complete variable domain (other parts from reference TRBV5-6 and TRBJ1-1): DAGVTQSPTHLIKTRGQQVTLRCSPKSGHDTVSWYQQALGQGPQFIFQYYEEEERQRGNFPDRFSGHQFPNYSSELNVNALLLGDSALYLCASSSARDRGLDTEAFFGQGTRLTVV.